Listed below are T cell receptor beta chains from one sample, sequenced in a study of T cells after posttransplantation cyclophosphamide. Measured with immunoSEQ multiplex PCR; TCRdb has only the in-frame clones, and not every one. The profile shows tens of thousands of clones, around four fifths of them singletons. Sequences were derived from CD4+ T cells sorted from blood, sampled approximately 1,900 days after a stem cell transplant with posttransplant cyclophosphamide. These receptors all stem from a female patient in her 40s who received an allogeneic stem cell transplant from a related donor, was CMV-positive, and had no GVHD. Certain T cells may be donor cells from the graft. The CDR3 runs from the conserved cysteine through the conserved F or W. The D gene is left open where the match is weak. A clone size is listed for some rows: how often the clone was seen (once, few, many), or a class if it is expanded.

V	size	J	D	DNA	CDR3
TRBV7-9	.	TRBJ2-1	.	TGTGCCAGCAGCTCCCCTCATGAGCAGTTCTTC	CASSSPHEQFF
TRBV5-4	.	TRBJ2-6	.	TGTGCCAGCAGCTTGGGGGGCACAGCCTCTGGGGCCAACGTCCTGACTTTC	CASSLGGTASGANVLTF
TRBV11-2	.	TRBJ1-1	.	TGTGCCAGCAGCTTAGGGCAGGGAAACATGAACACTGAAGCTTTCTTT	CASSLGQGNMNTEAFF
TRBV19	.	TRBJ2-1	.	TGTGCCAGTAAAGCGGACAGTAGCTCCTACAATGAGCAGTTCTTC	CASKADSSSYNEQFF
TRBV28	.	TRBJ2-5	.	TGTGCCAGCAGTTTATTGGCTCAGCAAGAGACCCAGTACTTC	CASSLLAQQETQYF
TRBV28	.	TRBJ1-3	TRBD1	TGTGCCAGCAGCCGGACAGGGCAAACTGGAAACACCATATATTTT	CASSRTGQTGNTIYF
TRBV7-2	few	TRBJ1-2	TRBD1	TGTGCCAGCAGCTTTCCCTCAGGGGGCGCGGACTATGGCTACACCTTC	CASSFPSGGADYGYTF
TRBV5-1	few	TRBJ2-7	.	TGCGCCAGCAGCTCAAGTAGGACAGTCCTAAGCTACGAGCAGTACTTC	CASSSSRTVLSYEQYF
TRBV9	once	TRBJ2-3	.	TGTGCCAGCAGCCCCACCCCCGCGGGCCTGGCCCCAGATACGCAGTATTTT	CASSPTPAGLAPDTQYF
TRBV29-1	.	TRBJ2-5	.	TGCAGCGTTGTTCGGCAGGGCGGCCAAGAGACCCAGTACTTC	CSVVRQGGQETQYF
TRBV5-4	.	TRBJ2-3	.	TGTGCCGTGGGGCTTCTGGGTACGCAGTATTTT	CAVGLLGTQYF
TRBV5-4	.	TRBJ2-1	.	TGTGCCAGCAGCCCCCAGGTCGGAGGCGGTGAGCAGTTCTTC	CASSPQVGGGEQFF
TRBV21-1	.	TRBJ2-6	.	TGTGCCAGCAGCAAAGAGCCCTCTGGGGCCAACGTCCTGACTTTC	CASSKEPSGANVLTF
TRBV20-1	.	TRBJ2-7	TRBD2	TGCAGTGCCCCTAGCGGGGGGGCGAGCTACTTC	CSAPSGGASYF
TRBV5-4	.	TRBJ2-7	TRBD1	TGTGCCAGCAGCTCCGGGACAGGGGGGGTCTACGAGCAGTACTTC	CASSSGTGGVYEQYF
TRBV10-3	.	TRBJ2-5	TRBD1	TGTGCCATCAGCATCCAGGACAGGGTAGGGGAGACCCAGTACTTC	CAISIQDRVGETQYF
TRBV15	.	TRBJ2-7	TRBD1	TGTGCCATCGGGGTCCTCCGGGACAGGGACGGCGGGGACTTC	CAIGVLRDRDGGDF
TRBV5-1	.	TRBJ2-1	TRBD2	TGCGCCAGCAGCATAGCGGGGGGTAACTCCTACAATGAGCAGTTCTTC	CASSIAGGNSYNEQFF
TRBV5-4	.	TRBJ2-7	TRBD1	TGTGCCAGCAGCTCGCCCGGGACAGGGGATACCTACGAGCAGTACTTC	CASSSPGTGDTYEQYF
TRBV9	few	TRBJ2-1	TRBD1	TGTGCCAGCAGCGCGGACAGGGGGCCCTACAATGAGCAGTTCTTC	CASSADRGPYNEQFF
TRBV7-3	.	TRBJ2-6	TRBD2	TGTGCCAGCAGCTCCGGGGGGACTGGGGCCAACGTCCTGACTTTC	CASSSGGTGANVLTF
TRBV9	few	TRBJ1-6	TRBD1	TGTGCCAGCAGCGTGCGGGACAGGGGTGGATCACCCCTCCACTTT	CASSVRDRGGSPLHF
TRBV5-6	once	TRBJ2-7	.	TGTGCCAGCAGTGTACAGGGTCCCGGCGAGCAGTACTTC	CASSVQGPGEQYF
TRBV6-1	.	TRBJ1-5	TRBD1	TGTGCCAGCGGACAGGGACGCAATCAGCCCCAGCATTTT	CASGQGRNQPQHF
TRBV19	few	TRBJ2-7	TRBD1	TGTGCCAGTAGTGGACAGGGCTTAGGTCAGGCCGCCGGATCACACGAGCAGTACTTC	CASSGQGLGQAAGSHEQYF
TRBV5-4	.	TRBJ2-7	TRBD2	TGTGCCAGCAGCCAAGGATTTAGCGGGGGGCTTTCCTACGAGCAGTACTTC	CASSQGFSGGLSYEQYF
TRBV5-1	.	TRBJ2-6	.	TGCGCCAGCAGCAACCCACATTTCTCTGGGGCCAACGTCCTGACTTTC	CASSNPHFSGANVLTF
TRBV5-1	.	TRBJ2-7	TRBD1	TGCGCCAGCAGCTTGGTTCAGGGGGCCCACGAGCAGTACTTC	CASSLVQGAHEQYF
TRBV7-3	.	TRBJ1-2	TRBD1	TGTGCCAGCAGCCACAGGGGGCGGGTTGGCTACACCTTC	CASSHRGRVGYTF
TRBV6-1	.	TRBJ1-5	.	TGTGCCGCAAGGAGTAGCAATCAGCCCCAGCATTTT	CAARSSNQPQHF
TRBV7-3	.	TRBJ2-2	TRBD2	TGTGCCAGCAGCTTGAGCGGGGGGACCACCGGGGAGCTGTTTTTT	CASSLSGGTTGELFF
TRBV5-5	.	TRBJ1-3	.	TGTGCCAGCAGCTTGGTGCGGGCCGACTCTGGAAACACCATATATTTT	CASSLVRADSGNTIYF